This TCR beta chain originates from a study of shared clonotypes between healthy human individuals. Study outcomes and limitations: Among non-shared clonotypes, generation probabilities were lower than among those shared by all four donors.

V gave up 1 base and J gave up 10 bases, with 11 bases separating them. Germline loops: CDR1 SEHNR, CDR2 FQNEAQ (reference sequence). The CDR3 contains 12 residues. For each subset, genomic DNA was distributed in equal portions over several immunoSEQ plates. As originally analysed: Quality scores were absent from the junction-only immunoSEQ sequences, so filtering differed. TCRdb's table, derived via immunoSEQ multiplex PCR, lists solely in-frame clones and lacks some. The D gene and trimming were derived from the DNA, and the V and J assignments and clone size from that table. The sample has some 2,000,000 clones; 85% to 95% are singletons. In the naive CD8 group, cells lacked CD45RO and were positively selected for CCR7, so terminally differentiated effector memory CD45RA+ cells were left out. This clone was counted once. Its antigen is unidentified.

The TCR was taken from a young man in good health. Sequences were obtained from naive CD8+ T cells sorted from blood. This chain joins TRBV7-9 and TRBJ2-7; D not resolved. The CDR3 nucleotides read TGTGCCAGCAGCTTAGGATACAGAGTACAGTACTTC. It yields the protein CASSLGYRVQYF.